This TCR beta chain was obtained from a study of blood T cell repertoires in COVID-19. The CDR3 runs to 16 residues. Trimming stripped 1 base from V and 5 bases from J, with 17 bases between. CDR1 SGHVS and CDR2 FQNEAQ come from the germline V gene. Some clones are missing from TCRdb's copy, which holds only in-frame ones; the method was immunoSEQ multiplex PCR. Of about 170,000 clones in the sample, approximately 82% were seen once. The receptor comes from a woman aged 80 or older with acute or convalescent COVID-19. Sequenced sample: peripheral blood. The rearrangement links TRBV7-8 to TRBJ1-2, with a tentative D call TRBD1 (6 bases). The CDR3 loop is CASSLVPADRRYGYTF. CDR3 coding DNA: TGTGCCAGCAGCTTAGTCCCAGCAGACAGGAGATATGGCTACACCTTC. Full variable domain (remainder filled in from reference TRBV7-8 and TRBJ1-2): GAGVSQSPRYKVAKRGQDVALRCDPISGHVSLFWYQQALGQGPEFLTYFQNEAQLDKSGLPSDRFFAERPEGSVSTLKIQRTQQEDSAVYLCASSLVPADRRYGYTFGSGTRLTVV.